Listed here are 15 T cell receptor beta chains from one sample, sequenced in a study of Ad26.COV2.S vaccination and SARS-CoV-2 variants. The protocol was immunoSEQ multiplex PCR, while the TCRdb copy is restricted to in-frame clones and leaves out a portion. The profile shows about 350,000 clones, approximately 90% of them singletons. The treatment was: roughly 18 received Ad26.COV2.S at low or high dose, single or two shots; 5 received placebo; per-sample allocation not given. Samples were taken on day 63 after the first vaccine or placebo injection. This material consisted of peripheral blood, taken in a trial of Ad26.COV2.S vaccine versus placebo. Receptor source: a person between 18 and 59 years old who received the Ad26.COV2.S COVID-19 vaccine or a placebo.

The chain recombines TRBV6-2 or TRBV6-3 with TRBJ1-3; TRBD1 is a possible D gene (5 bases). Germline V gene sequence: CDR1 MNHEY, CDR2 SVGEGT. V lost 6 bases, J lost 0 bases, and 12 bases lay in between. This CDR3 is 15 amino acids long. In DNA form, the CDR3 reads TGTGCCAGCAGCCGACAGACTGTCTCTGGAAACACCATATATTTT. This translates into CASSRQTVSGNTIYF.

V usage is TRBV6-5 and J usage is TRBJ2-2; a weak D match, TRBD1 (6 bases). Germline CDR1 and CDR2: MNHEY and SVGAGI. This CDR3 contains 14 residues. V lost 6 bases, J lost 6 bases, and 14 bases lay in between. The CDR3 sequence is CASSLQQGAGELFF. The CDR3 nucleotides are TGTGCCAGCAGCCTTCAACAGGGCGCCGGGGAGCTGTTTTTT.

This sequence joins TRBV28 and TRBJ1-1; no definite D call. The germline gives CDR1 MDHEN, CDR2 SYDVKM. V was trimmed by 2 bases and J by 1 base, leaving 8 bases between them. The CDR3 is 14 residues long. The CDR3, as DNA: TGTGCCAGCAGTTTAAGGACGGGGAACACTGAAGCTTTCTTT. Protein: CASSLRTGNTEAFF. Together with reference TRBV28 and TRBJ1-1, the CDR3 gives the full variable domain: DVKVTQSSRYLVKRTGEKVFLECVQDMDHENMFWYRQDPGLGLRLIYFSYDVKMKEKGDIPEGYSVSREKKERFSLILESASTNQTSMYLCASSLRTGNTEAFFGQGTRLTVV.

Here the CDR3 DNA reads TGTGCCAGCAGGACAGGGGGGTCTGAAGCTTTCTTT. As protein: CASRTGGSEAFF. The chain joins TRBV6-5 to TRBJ1-1, with TRBD1 matching over 9 bases. CDR1 and CDR2 from the germline V gene are MNHEY and SVGAGI. J gave up 6 bases and V 6 bases, and 2 bases lay outside the gene matches. The CDR3 runs to 12 residues.

The chain joins TRBV3-1 (or the pseudogene TRBV3-2) to TRBJ2-3; no firm D call. Germline V gene lookup returns CDR1 LGHDT and CDR2 YNNKEL (reference sequence). CDR3 size: 14 residues. V gave up 4 bases and J gave up 2 bases, with 10 bases separating them. The CDR3 sequence: CASSPTQNTDTQYF. As DNA, the CDR3 is TGTGCCAGCAGCCCAACTCAGAACACAGATACGCAGTATTTT.

The chain couples TRBV14 to TRBJ1-6, with TRBD1 identical over 7 bases. The CDR3 spans 16 residues. The germline gives CDR1 SGHDN, CDR2 FVKESK. J lost 7 bases, V lost 6 bases, and 12 bases had no gene match. CDR3 in DNA: TGTGCCAGCAGTCGTGTAGGGGGCCTGGGGAATTCACCCCTCCACTTT. This gives the protein CASSRVGGLGNSPLHF.

CDR3 DNA sequence: TGTGCCAGCAGCTTGGCCTTGGACAGTGGAAACACCATATATTTT. It translates to CASSLALDSGNTIYF. This rearrangement joins TRBV5-8 to TRBJ1-3; tentative D call: TRBD1 (6 bases). The CDR3 spans 15 residues. CDR1 is SGHTS, CDR2 YDEGEE, per germline. Trimming took 0 bases from V and 3 from J, leaving 10 bases between them. Based on the CDR3 plus reference TRBV5-8 and TRBJ1-3, the full variable domain is EAGVTQSPTHLIKTRGQQATLRCSPISGHTSVYWYQQALGLGLQFLLWYDEGEERNRGNFPPRFSGRQFPNYSSELNVNALELEDSALYLCASSLALDSGNTIYFGEGSWLTVV.

The chain employs TRBV5-1 and TRBJ1-1; D gene uncertain. Trimming left V 4 bases short and J 1 base short, with 20 bases between. Germline CDR1 is SGHRS and CDR2 is YFSETQ. The CDR3 runs 17 residues. This CDR3 is CASSLSALRVGNTEAFF. The CDR3 DNA reads TGCGCCAGCAGCCTCTCGGCTTTGAGGGTTGGGAACACTGAAGCTTTCTTT.

V is TRBV5-4 and J is TRBJ2-5; the match to TRBD1 covers 9 bases. The ends lost 3 bases at V and 1 base at J; junction bases unmatched: 4. The CDR3 loop spans 15 amino acids. The germline CDR1 and CDR2 sequences are SGHNT and YYREEE (reference sequence). Here the CDR3 DNA reads TGTGCCAGCAGCTGGGCGGGACAGGGCCAAGAGACCCAGTACTTC. The encoded protein is CASSWAGQGQETQYF. Using reference TRBV5-4 and TRBJ2-5 for the parts outside the CDR3, the full variable domain is ETGVTQSPTHLIKTRGQQVTLRCSSQSGHNTVSWYQQALGQGPQFIFQYYREEENGRGNFPPRFSGLQFPNYSSELNVNALELDDSALYLCASSWAGQGQETQYFGPGTRLLVL.

This sequence joins TRBV27 and TRBJ2-1; 9 bases fit TRBD1. J lost 3 bases, V lost 5 bases, and 8 bases had no gene match. The CDR3 totals 16 residues. Germline values: CDR1 MNHEY, CDR2 SMNVEV (reference sequence). CDR3 DNA sequence: TGTGCCAGCAGTCTCTCACAGGGGGCGAACTACAATGAGCAGTTCTTC. It is translated as CASSLSQGANYNEQFF.

The V call is TRBV18, the J call TRBJ1-4, with unresolved D. Trimming removed 3 bases from V and 4 bases from J, with 6 bases in between. The CDR3 is made up of 13 amino acids. CDR1 and CDR2 (germline): KGHSH, LQKENI. Here the CDR3 DNA reads TGTGCCAGCTCACCGGAGGTTAATGAAAAACTGTTTTTT. Protein sequence: CASSPEVNEKLFF.

The CDR3 region is CASSRTGENSPLHF. The CDR3 DNA reads as TGCGCCAGCAGCCGGACAGGGGAAAATTCACCCCTCCACTTT. V gene TRBV5-1 combines with J gene TRBJ1-6, with 9 bases fitting TRBD1. The length of the CDR3 is 14 residues. With V trimmed by 4 bases and J by 7 bases, 3 bases remained unmatched. Per the germline V gene, CDR1 is SGHRS and CDR2 is YFSETQ.

The chain couples TRBV18 to TRBJ1-5; 9 bases map to TRBD1. Losses at the gene ends were 4 bases for V and 5 bases for J; bases not matched to a gene: 3. Germline V gene sequence: CDR1 KGHSH, CDR2 LQKENI. The CDR3 covers 14 residues. The CDR3 DNA follows: TGTGCCAGCTCACTTCGGGACAGGGATCAGCCCCAGCATTTT. This sequence encodes CASSLRDRDQPQHF.

V and J are TRBV9 and TRBJ1-1; 9 bases are a match to TRBD1. Trimming cost V 3 bases and J 5 bases; bases outside gene matches: 5. There are 14 residues in the CDR3. Germline V gene data show CDR1 as SGDLS and CDR2 as YYNGEE. The CDR3: CASSGRDRVTEAFF. The CDR3 nucleotides read TGTGCCAGCAGCGGAAGGGACAGGGTGACTGAAGCTTTCTTT.

The CDR3 DNA follows: TGTGCCAGCAGCGTAGGGGGCAGCCATTTTCCCGGGGACACCATATATTTT. Amino acid sequence: CASSVGGSHFPGDTIYF. The chain couples TRBV9 to TRBJ1-3, with D perhaps TRBD1 (5 bases). V dropped 0 bases and J dropped 8 bases, with 21 bases sitting between them. The germline CDR1 and CDR2 sequences are SGDLS and YYNGEE. The CDR3 totals 17 residues.